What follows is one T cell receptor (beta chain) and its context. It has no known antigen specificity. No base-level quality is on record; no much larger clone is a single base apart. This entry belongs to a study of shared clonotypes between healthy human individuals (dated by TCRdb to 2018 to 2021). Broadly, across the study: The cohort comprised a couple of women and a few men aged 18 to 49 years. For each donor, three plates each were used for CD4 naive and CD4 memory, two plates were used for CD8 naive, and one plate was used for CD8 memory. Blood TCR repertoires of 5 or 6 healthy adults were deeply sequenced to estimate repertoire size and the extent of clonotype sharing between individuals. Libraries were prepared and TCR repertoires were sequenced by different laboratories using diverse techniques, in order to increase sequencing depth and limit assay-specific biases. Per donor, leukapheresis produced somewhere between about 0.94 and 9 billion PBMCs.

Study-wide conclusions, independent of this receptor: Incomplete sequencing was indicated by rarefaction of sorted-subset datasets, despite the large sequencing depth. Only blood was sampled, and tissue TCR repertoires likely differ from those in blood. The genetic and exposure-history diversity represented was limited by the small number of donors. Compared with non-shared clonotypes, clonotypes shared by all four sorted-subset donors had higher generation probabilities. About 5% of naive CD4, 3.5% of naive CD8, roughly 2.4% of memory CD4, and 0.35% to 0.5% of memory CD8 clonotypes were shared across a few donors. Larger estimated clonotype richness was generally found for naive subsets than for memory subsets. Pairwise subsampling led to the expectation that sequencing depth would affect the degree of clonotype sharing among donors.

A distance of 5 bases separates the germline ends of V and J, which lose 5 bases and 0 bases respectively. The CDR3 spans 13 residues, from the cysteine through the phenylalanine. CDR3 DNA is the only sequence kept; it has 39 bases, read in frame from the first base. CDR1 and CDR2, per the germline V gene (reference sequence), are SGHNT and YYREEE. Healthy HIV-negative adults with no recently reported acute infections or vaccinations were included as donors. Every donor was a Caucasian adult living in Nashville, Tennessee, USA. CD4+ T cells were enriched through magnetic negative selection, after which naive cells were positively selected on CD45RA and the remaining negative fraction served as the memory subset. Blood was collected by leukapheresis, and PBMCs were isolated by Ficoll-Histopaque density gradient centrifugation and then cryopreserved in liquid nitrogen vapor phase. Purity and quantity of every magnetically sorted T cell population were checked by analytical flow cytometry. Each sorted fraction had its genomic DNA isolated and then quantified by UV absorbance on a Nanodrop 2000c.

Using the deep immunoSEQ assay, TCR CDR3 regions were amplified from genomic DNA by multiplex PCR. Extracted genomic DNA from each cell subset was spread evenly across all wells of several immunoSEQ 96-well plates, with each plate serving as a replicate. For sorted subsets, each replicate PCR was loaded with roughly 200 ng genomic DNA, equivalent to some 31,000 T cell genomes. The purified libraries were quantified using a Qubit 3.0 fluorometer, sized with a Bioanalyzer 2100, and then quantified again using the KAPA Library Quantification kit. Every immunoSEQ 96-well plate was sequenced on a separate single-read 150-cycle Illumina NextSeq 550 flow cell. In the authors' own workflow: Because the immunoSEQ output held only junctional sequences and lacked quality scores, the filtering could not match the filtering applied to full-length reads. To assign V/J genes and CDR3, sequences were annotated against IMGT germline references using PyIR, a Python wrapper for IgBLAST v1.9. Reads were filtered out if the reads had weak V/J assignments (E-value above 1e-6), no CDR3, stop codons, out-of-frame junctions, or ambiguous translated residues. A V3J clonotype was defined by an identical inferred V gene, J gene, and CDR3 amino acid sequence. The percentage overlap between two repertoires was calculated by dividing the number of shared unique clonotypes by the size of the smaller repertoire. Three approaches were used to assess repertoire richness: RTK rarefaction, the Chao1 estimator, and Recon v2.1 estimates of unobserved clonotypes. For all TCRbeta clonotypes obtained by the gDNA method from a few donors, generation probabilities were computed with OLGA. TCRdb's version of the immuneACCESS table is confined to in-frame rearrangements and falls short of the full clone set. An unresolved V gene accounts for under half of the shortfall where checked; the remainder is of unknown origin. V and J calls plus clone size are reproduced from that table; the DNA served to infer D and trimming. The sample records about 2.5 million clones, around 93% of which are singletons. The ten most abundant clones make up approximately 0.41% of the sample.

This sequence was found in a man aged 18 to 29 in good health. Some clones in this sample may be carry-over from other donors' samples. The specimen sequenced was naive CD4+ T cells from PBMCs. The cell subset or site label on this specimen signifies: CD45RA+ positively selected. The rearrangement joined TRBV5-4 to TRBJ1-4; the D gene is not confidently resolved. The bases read TGTGCCAGCAGTTTTGCAACTAATGAAAAACTGTTTTTT. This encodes CASSFATNEKLFF.